The T cell receptor (beta chain) under discussion was sequenced for a study of T cell repertoires in cytomegalovirus infection. Each CDR3 protein is one row after TCRdb ran MiXCR on the reads. The sample has about 360,000 distinct CDR3 sequences; less than 20% are singletons. The CDR3 covers 13 residues. V was shortened by 6 bases and J by 0 bases, with 8 bases between the two germline ends. The germline gives CDR1 DFQATT, CDR2 SNEGSKA (reference sequence). The specimen sequenced was PBMCs. The chain combines TRBV20-1 with TRBJ2-2, with no clear D. This receptor was taken from a human donor in good health (CMV status not recorded). Some clones in this sample may be carry-over from other donors' samples. The CDR3 DNA is TGCAGTGCCGCCACAACGAACACCGGGGAGCTGTTTTTT. Its protein product is CSAATTNTGELFF.